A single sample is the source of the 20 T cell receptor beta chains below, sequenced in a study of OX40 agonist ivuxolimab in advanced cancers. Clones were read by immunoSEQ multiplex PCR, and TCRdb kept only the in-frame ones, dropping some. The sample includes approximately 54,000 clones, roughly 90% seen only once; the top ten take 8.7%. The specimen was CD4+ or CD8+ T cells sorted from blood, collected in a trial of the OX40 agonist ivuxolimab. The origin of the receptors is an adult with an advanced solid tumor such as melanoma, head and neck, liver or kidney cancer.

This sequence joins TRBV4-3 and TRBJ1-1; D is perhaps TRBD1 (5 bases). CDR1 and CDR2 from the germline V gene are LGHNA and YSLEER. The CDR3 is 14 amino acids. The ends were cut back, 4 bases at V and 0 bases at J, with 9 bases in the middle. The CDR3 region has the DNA TGCGCCAGCAGCCTCGGGACGGTGAACACTGAAGCTTTCTTT. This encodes CASSLGTVNTEAFF.

The CDR3 nucleotides are TGTGCCAGCAGTCAATATACCCCGAACACTGAAGCTTTCTTT. The encoded protein is CASSQYTPNTEAFF. V gene TRBV2 combines with J gene TRBJ1-1; D unresolved. The CDR3 runs 14 residues. CDR1 and CDR2 from the germline V gene are SNHLY and FYNNEI. Trimming cost V 5 bases and J 1 base, with 11 bases left between them.

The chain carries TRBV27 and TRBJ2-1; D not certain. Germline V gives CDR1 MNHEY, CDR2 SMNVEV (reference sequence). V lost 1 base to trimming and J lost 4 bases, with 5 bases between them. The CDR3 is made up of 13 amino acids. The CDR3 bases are TGTGCCAGCAGTTTATTGGGTTACAATGAGCAGTTCTTC. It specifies CASSLLGYNEQFF.

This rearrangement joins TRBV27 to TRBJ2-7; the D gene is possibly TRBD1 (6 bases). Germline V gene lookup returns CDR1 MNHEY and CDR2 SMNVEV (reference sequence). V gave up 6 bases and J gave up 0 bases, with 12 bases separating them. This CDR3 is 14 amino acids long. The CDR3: CASRWGLRSYEQYF. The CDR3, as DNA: TGTGCCAGCAGGTGGGGGCTCCGCTCCTACGAGCAGTACTTC.

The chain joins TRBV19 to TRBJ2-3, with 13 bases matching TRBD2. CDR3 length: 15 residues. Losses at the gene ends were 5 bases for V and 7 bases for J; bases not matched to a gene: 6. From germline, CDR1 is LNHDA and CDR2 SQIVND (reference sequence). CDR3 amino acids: CASSPLAGGPNTQYF. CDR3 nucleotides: TGTGCCAGTAGTCCACTAGCGGGGGGGCCGAATACGCAGTATTTT. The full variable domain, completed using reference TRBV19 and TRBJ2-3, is DGGITQSPKYLFRKEGQNVTLSCEQNLNHDAMYWYRQDPGQGLRLIYYSQIVNDFQKGDIAEGYSVSREKKESFPLTVTSAQKNPTAFYLCASSPLAGGPNTQYFGPGTRLTVL.

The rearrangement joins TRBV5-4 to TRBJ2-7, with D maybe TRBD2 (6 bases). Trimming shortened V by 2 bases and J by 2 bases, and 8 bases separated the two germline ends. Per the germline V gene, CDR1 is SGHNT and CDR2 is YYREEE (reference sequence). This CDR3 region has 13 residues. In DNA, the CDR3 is TGTGCCAGCAGCTTTGCGGGAACCTACGAGCAGTACTTC. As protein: CASSFAGTYEQYF.

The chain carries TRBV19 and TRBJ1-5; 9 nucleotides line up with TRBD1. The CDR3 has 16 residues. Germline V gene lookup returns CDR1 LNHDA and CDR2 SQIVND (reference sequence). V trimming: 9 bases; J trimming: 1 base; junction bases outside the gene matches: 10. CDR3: CASRDRERGSNQPQHF. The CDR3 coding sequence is TGTGCCAGCCGGGACAGGGAAAGGGGGAGCAATCAGCCCCAGCATTTT.

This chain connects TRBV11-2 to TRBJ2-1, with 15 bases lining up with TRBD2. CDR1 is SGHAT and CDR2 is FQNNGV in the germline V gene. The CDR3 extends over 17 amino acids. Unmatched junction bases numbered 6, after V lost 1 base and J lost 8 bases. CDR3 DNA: TGTGCCAGCAGCTTAGTGAGGACTAGCGGGGGGGTCGATGAGCAGTTCTTC. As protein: CASSLVRTSGGVDEQFF.

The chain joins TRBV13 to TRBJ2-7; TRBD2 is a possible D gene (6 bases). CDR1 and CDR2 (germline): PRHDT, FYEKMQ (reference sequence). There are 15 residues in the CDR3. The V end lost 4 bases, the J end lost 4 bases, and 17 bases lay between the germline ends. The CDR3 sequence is CASSSRVAGRYEQYF. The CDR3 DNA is TGTGCCAGCAGCTCCCGGGTCGCGGGACGGTACGAGCAGTACTTC. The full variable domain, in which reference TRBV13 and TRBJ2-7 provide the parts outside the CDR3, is AAGVIQSPRHLIKEKRETATLKCYPIPRHDTVYWYQQGPGQDPQFLISFYEKMQSDKGSIPDRFSAQQFSDYHSELNMSSLELGDSALYFCASSSRVAGRYEQYFGPGTRLTVT.

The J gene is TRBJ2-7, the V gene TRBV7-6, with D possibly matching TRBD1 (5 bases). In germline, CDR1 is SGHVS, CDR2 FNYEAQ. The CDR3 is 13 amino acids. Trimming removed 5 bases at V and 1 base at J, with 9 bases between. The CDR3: CASSPAGSYEQYF. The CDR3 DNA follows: TGTGCCAGCAGCCCCGCAGGGTCCTACGAGCAGTACTTC.

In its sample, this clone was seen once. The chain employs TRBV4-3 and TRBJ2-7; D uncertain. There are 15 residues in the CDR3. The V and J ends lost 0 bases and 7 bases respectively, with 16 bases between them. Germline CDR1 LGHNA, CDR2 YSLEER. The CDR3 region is CASSQDRGPDWEQYF. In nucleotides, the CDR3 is TGCGCCAGCAGCCAAGATCGAGGCCCAGACTGGGAGCAGTACTTC.

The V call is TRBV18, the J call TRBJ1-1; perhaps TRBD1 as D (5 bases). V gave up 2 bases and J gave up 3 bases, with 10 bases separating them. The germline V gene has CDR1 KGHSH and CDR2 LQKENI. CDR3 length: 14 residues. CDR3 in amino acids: CASSPTTGYTEAFF. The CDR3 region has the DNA TGTGCCAGCTCACCAACTACAGGCTACACTGAAGCTTTCTTT.

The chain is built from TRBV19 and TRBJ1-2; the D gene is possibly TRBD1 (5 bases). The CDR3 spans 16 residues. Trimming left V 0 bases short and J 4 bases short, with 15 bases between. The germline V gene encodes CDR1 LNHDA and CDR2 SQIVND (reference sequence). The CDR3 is CASSIDSFGGSYGYTF. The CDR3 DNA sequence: TGTGCCAGTAGTATAGATTCATTCGGGGGAAGCTATGGCTACACCTTC.

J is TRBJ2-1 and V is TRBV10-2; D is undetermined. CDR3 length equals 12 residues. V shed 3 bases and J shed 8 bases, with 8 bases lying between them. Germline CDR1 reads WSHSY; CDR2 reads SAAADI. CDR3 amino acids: CASSDGQDEQFF. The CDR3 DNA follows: TGCGCCAGCAGTGATGGCCAGGATGAGCAGTTCTTC.

The DNA for the CDR3 is TGTGCCAGCAGTTCGGGCGGGGGGTTCTACGAGCAGTACTTC. This gives the protein CASSSGGGFYEQYF. The rearrangement uses TRBV5-6 and TRBJ2-7, with 8 nucleotides matching TRBD2. This CDR3 is 14 amino acids long. The germline V gene encodes CDR1 SGHDT and CDR2 YYEEEE. The trim removed 5 bases at V and 3 bases at J, leaving 7 bases unmatched.

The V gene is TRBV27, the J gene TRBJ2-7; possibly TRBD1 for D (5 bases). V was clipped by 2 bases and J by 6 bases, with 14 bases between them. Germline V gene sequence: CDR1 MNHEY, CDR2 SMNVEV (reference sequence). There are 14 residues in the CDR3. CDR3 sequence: CASSLLGGQSEQYF. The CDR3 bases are TGTGCCAGCAGTTTACTTGGCGGACAATCCGAGCAGTACTTC.

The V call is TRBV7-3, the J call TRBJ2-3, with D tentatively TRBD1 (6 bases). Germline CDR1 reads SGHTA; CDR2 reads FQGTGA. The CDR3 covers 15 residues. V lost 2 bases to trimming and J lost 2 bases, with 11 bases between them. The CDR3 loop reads CASSLGGDITDTQYF. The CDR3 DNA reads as TGTGCCAGCAGCTTAGGGGGCGATATCACAGATACGCAGTATTTT.

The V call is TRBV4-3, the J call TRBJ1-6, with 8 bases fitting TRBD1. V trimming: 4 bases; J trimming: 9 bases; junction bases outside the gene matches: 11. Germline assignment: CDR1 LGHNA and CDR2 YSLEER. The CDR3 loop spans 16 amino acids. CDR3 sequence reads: CASSPDPSGTGSPLHF. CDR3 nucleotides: TGCGCCAGCAGCCCTGACCCCAGCGGGACAGGTTCACCCCTCCACTTT.

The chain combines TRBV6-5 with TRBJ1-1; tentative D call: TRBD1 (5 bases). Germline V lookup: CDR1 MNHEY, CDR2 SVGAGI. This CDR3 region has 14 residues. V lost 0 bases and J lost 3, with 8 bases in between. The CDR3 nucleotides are TGTGCCAGCAGTTACTCGGACACTGACACTGAAGCTTTCTTT. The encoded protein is CASSYSDTDTEAFF.

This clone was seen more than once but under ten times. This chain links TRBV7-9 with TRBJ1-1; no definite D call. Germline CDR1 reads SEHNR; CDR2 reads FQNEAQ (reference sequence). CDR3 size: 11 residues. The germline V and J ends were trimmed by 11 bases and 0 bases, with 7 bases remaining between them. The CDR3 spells CAGIVNTEAFF. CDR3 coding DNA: TGTGCCGGCATCGTGAACACTGAAGCTTTCTTT. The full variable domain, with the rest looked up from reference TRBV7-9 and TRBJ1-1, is DTGVSQNPRHKITKRGQNVTFRCDPISEHNRLYWYRQTLGQGPEFLTYFQNEAQLEKSRLLSDRFSAERPKGSFSTLEIQRTEQGDSAMYLCAGIVNTEAFFGQGTRLTVV.